This is a list of T cell receptor beta chains from one sample in a study of spatial heterogeneity in lung cancer. TCRdb recomputed calls from the 5' RACE reads with MiXCR, one row per CDR3 protein. The sample lists about 27,000 distinct CDR3 sequences, just over 7% occurring once. Specimen: lung tumor tissue, collected at surgery. All receptors derive from a male donor with early-stage non-small cell lung cancer. Both conserved end residues are part of each CDR3. A D gene is named only where the DNA matches it firmly. Only some rows state a clone size, as once, few, many or a class for expanded clones.

clone_size | j_call | d_call | v_call | cdr3_nt | cdr3_aa
many | TRBJ1-4 | - | TRBV20-1 | TGCAGTGCTAGGCGGAGGGGTAATGAAAAACTGTTTTTT | CSARRRGNEKLFF
many | TRBJ2-1 | - | TRBV4-1 | TGCGCCAGCAGTGTAGCACGAGGCAATGAGCAGTTCTTC | CASSVARGNEQFF
many | TRBJ2-3 | TRBD2 | TRBV6-5 | TGTGCCAGCAGTCTAGCGGGGGCAGATACGCAGTATTTT | CASSLAGADTQYF
few | TRBJ2-7 | - | TRBV7-2 | TGTGCCAGCAGCTCCCGGGGAGATTTTGAGCAGTACTTC | CASSSRGDFEQYF
many | TRBJ2-7 | - | TRBV11-1 | TGTGCCAGCAGCCCTGACAGGACCTACGAGCAGTACTTC | CASSPDRTYEQYF
- | TRBJ2-2 | TRBD2 | TRBV4-1 | TGCGCCAACAGACCACTAGCGGGGGAGCTGTTTTTT | CANRPLAGELFF
many | TRBJ2-7 | TRBD1 | TRBV11-2 | TGTGCCAGCAGCCCAGGGACAGGGCGCTTCCGCGAGCAGTACTTC | CASSPGTGRFREQYF
many | TRBJ1-4 | - | TRBV29-1 | TGCAGCGTGCGGGACTTAGCTGCAACTAATGAAAAACTGTTTTTT | CSVRDLAATNEKLFF
many | TRBJ1-3 | - | TRBV7-8 | TGTGCCAGCAGCTTAGGCTGGGGCACCATATATTTT | CASSLGWGTIYF
many | TRBJ1-4 | - | TRBV10-2 | TGCGCCAGCAGTGACGGCAGGACCGGCCTAGGGTCGAGTGAAAAACTGTTTTTT | CASSDGRTGLGSSEKLFF
many | TRBJ2-7 | - | TRBV7-9 | TGTGCCAGCAGCTTAACGGGGGTCCTCTACGAGCAGTACTTC | CASSLTGVLYEQYF
few | TRBJ1-6 | - | TRBV30 | TGTGCCTGGAGTGTACTAGGGGGTAGCAATTCACCCCTCCACTTT | CAWSVLGGSNSPLHF
- | TRBJ2-3 | - | TRBV5-6 | TGTGCCAGCAGCTTGCCTGGGGCTACGCAGTATTTT | CASSLPGATQYF
- | TRBJ2-5 | - | TRBV21-1 | TGTGCCAGCAGCAAATCCCGGTGGGACTACCAAGAGACCCAGTACTTC | CASSKSRWDYQETQYF
many | TRBJ2-7 | - | TRBV5-1 | TGCGCCAGCAGCCCCATTCCGAGCGGCCTATCTCGCGAGCAGTACTTC | CASSPIPSGLSREQYF
few | TRBJ2-3 | - | TRBV18 | TGTGCCAGCTCACCACGGCTATATAGTAGCACAGATACGCAGTATTTT | CASSPRLYSSTDTQYF
many | TRBJ2-1 | - | TRBV7-9 | TGTGCCACCGGACGGTCCCCCGCCCTCGATGAGCAGTTCTTC | CATGRSPALDEQFF
- | TRBJ2-2 | - | TRBV20-1 | TGCAGTGCTAGAGATAGGAACAGGATGAACACCGGGGAGCTGTTTTTT | CSARDRNRMNTGELFF
many | TRBJ1-4 | - | TRBV12-3/TRBV12-4 | TGTGCCAGCAGAGCAGGGAGCCACGTTGATGAAAAACTGTTTTTT | CASRAGSHVDEKLFF
medium-sized | TRBJ2-4 | TRBD2 | TRBV20-1 | TGCAGTGCTACAAGACTAGCGGGGGAAGCCAAAAACATTCAGTACTTC | CSATRLAGEAKNIQYF
few | TRBJ1-5 | - | TRBV7-2 | TGTGCCAGCAGCTCTCTATTTGATCAGCCCCAGCATTTT | CASSSLFDQPQHF
many | TRBJ2-2 | - | TRBV6-6 | TGTGCCAGCAGTCGACAAACCGGGGAGCTGTTTTTT | CASSRQTGELFF
- | TRBJ2-2 | - | TRBV4-3 | TGCGCCAGCAGCCAAGATGTTGCGGGGGCCGACACCGGGGAGCTGTTTTTT | CASSQDVAGADTGELFF
- | TRBJ2-1 | - | TRBV5-1 | TGCGCCAGCAGCTTGGATGGGAGTTGGGGGAATGAGCAGTTCTTC | CASSLDGSWGNEQFF
once | TRBJ2-3 | - | TRBV5-1 | TGCGCCAGCAGCTTGGAAGGGACCCGCACAGATACGCAGTATTTT | CASSLEGTRTDTQYF
few | TRBJ1-1 | - | TRBV6-1 | TGTGCCAGCACCCGGAGTCAGGGAGGAACTGAAGCTTTCTTT | CASTRSQGGTEAFF
many | TRBJ1-1 | - | TRBV4-2 | TGTGCCAGCAGCCAAGGTACACCCCCAGCTTTCTTT | CASSQGTPPAFF
- | TRBJ2-4 | - | TRBV4-3 | TGCGCCAGCAGCCAAGATTCTGTAGCCAAAAACATTCAGTACTTC | CASSQDSVAKNIQYF
few | TRBJ1-5 | - | TRBV7-2 | TGTGCCAGCAGCTTAGCGACAGGCGGTCAGCCCCAGCATTTT | CASSLATGGQPQHF
- | TRBJ2-7 | TRBD2 | TRBV5-6 | TGTGCCAGCAGAGTGGGGCTAGCGGGTCACGGAGAGCAGTACTTC | CASRVGLAGHGEQYF
many | TRBJ1-6 | - | TRBV7-2 | TGTGCCAGCAGCTTAGGAGGTTGGGAAGACACTTCACCCCTCCACTTT | CASSLGGWEDTSPLHF
many | TRBJ1-5 | TRBD1 | TRBV10-3 | TGTGCCACGGGACAGCCCAATCAGCCCCAGCATTTT | CATGQPNQPQHF
many | TRBJ2-5 | - | TRBV5-1 | TGCGCCAGCAGCTCACAGGATCCCGGGGGCGAGACCCAGTACTTC | CASSSQDPGGETQYF
- | TRBJ2-5 | - | TRBV12-3/TRBV12-4 | TGTGCCAGCAGGGGGTCACAAGAGACCCAGTACTTC | CASRGSQETQYF
- | TRBJ2-1 | - | TRBV20-1 | TGCAGTGCTAGCCAGCCGGCTAGCACCTACAATGAGCAGTTCTTC | CSASQPASTYNEQFF
few | TRBJ2-7 | TRBD1 | TRBV6-5 | TGTGCCAGCAGCCGTTCGGCAGGGGGTACCTACGAGCAGTACTTC | CASSRSAGGTYEQYF
many | TRBJ1-1 | - | TRBV24-1 | TGTGCCACCAGTGGGGGACCGAGGATATTCTTT | CATSGGPRIFF